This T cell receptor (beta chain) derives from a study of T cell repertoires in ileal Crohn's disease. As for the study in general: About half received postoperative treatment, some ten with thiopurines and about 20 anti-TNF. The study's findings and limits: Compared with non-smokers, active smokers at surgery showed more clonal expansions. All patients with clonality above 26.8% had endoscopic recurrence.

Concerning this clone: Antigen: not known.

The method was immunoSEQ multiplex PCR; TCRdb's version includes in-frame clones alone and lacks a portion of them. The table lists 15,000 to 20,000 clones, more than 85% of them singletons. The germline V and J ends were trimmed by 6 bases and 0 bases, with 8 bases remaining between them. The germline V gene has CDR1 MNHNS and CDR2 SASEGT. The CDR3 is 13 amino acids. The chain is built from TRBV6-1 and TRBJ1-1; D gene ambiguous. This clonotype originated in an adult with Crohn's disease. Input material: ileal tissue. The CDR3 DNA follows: TGTGCCAGCAGGAGAGGGATGAACACTGAAGCTTTCTTT. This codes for CASRRGMNTEAFF.